This TCR beta chain was sequenced during a study of T cell responses to AZD1222 COVID-19 vaccine. Study-wide context: Combined were second doses at about 4 or about 12 weeks. Findings and limits, study-wide: Seropositivity was recorded at baseline in only a handful of AZD1222 recipients. Spike regions recognized by vaccine-associated CD4 TCRs spanned the protein, led by 160-218 and 743-854.

CDR1 is LGHNA and CDR2 is YNFKEQ in the germline V gene. Trimming shortened V by 0 bases and J by 6 bases, and 11 bases separated the two germline ends. This CDR3 is built from 14 residues. Here immunoSEQ multiplex PCR was the method, and the copy in TCRdb shows in-frame clones only, minus some. The top ten clones hold about 1.6% of a sample with about 180,000 clones, less than 95% of them seen once. With regard to this clone: Its target is not known.

This chain uses TRBV4-2 with TRBJ1-2; D is unresolved. This receptor was obtained from an adult in good health. The source was peripheral blood, collected on day 0 of AZD1222 vaccination. The CDR3 region is CASSQDRSRDGYTF. In nucleotides, the CDR3 is TGTGCCAGCAGCCAAGATAGGTCCCGGGATGGCTACACCTTC.